The 10 T cell receptor beta chains below come from one sample, sequenced in a study of cytomegalovirus exposure and HLA in healthy donors (dated by TCRdb to about 2017). The library came from the immunoSEQ multiplex PCR assay. The multiplex PCR relied on a mix of 60 forward primers for TCR Vbeta segments and 13 reverse primers for TCR Jbeta segments. Sourced from immuneACCESS, this table was stored by TCRdb with only in-frame sequences that have V and J called. A share of the clones is absent; for the studies checked, an unresolved V gene accounts for under half, and the remainder has no known explanation. A total of around 180,000 clones appear in this sample, roughly nine tenths of them only once. Roughly 0.24% of the sample lies in the top ten. The sequenced sample consisted of PBMCs. The receptors shown here come from a girl under three years old in good health and CMV-seronegative.

The chain couples TRBV4-3 to TRBJ1-3, with a tentative D call TRBD1 (5 bases). V was trimmed by 0 bases and J by 3 bases, leaving 9 bases between them. Germline V gives CDR1 LGHNA, CDR2 YSLEER. CDR3 length: 15 residues. CDR3 protein: CASSQDPGLGNTIYF. The CDR3 nucleotides read TGCGCCAGCAGCCAAGATCCGGGACTTGGAAACACCATATATTTT.

The CDR3 loop is CASSYSDSPYGYTF. The CDR3 coding sequence is TGTGCCAGCAGTTACTCGGACAGTCCTTATGGCTACACCTTC. V is TRBV6-5 and J is TRBJ1-2; perhaps TRBD1 as D (6 bases). The CDR3 spans 14 residues. V gave up 0 bases and J gave up 5 bases, with 10 bases separating them. CDR1 and CDR2 (germline): MNHEY, SVGAGI.

V gene TRBV5-1 combines with J gene TRBJ2-5, with 9 bases that match TRBD1. The CDR3 runs to 16 residues. Germline CDR1 reads SGHRS; CDR2 reads YFSETQ. V was pared by 4 bases and J by 4 bases, with 11 bases of the junction left unmatched. This CDR3 is CASSRPFGQGIETQYF. CDR3 nucleotides: TGCGCCAGCAGCCGCCCTTTCGGACAGGGGATAGAGACCCAGTACTTC.

This chain connects TRBV6-5 to TRBJ1-5; D unresolved. The V gene's germline CDR1 is MNHEY and CDR2 SVGAGI. The length of the CDR3 is 13 residues. The ends were cut back, 5 bases at V and 5 bases at J, with 10 bases in the middle. CDR3 coding DNA: TGTGCCAGCAGTCCTCCCCGGGATCAGCCCCAGCATTTT. It is translated as CASSPPRDQPQHF.

The chain combines TRBV7-2 with TRBJ2-1, with 13 bases fitting TRBD2. CDR1 and CDR2 from the germline V gene are SGHTA and FQGNSA. The CDR3 is 15 residues long. V dropped 6 bases and J dropped 7; count of bases not matched to a gene: 6. The CDR3 DNA reads TGTGCCAGCAGGAGGACTAGCGGGAGAGTGAATGAGCAGTTCTTC. It codes for CASRRTSGRVNEQFF.

The rearrangement links TRBV15 to TRBJ2-5; 9 nucleotides agree with TRBD1. The J call is uncertain, as TRBJ2-7 better fits the DNA end. This CDR3 spans 14 amino acids. Germline-derived CDR1 and CDR2 are LNHNV and YYDKDF (reference sequence). The chain's CDR3 is CATSINRGPYEQYF. CDR3 in DNA: TGTGCCACCAGCATAAACAGGGGGCCCTACGAGCAGTACTTC.

The table lists this clone with a few counts. The gene calls are TRBV5-1 and TRBJ2-3; D is possibly TRBD1 (6 bases). The germline V gene has CDR1 SGHRS and CDR2 YFSETQ. Trimming removed 4 bases at V and 7 bases at J, with 13 bases between. The CDR3 consists of 13 residues. CDR3 protein: CASSQGQTNTQYF. The CDR3 DNA reads as TGCGCCAGCAGCCAAGGACAGACCAATACGCAGTATTTT.

The chain joins TRBV5-1 to TRBJ2-3, with 7 bases matching TRBD2. Germline V gives CDR1 SGHRS, CDR2 YFSETQ. The CDR3 contains 12 residues. V shed 5 bases and J 7 bases; nucleotides not matched to a gene: 4. CDR3 protein: CASRRAGNTQYF. CDR3 sequence (DNA): TGCGCCAGCAGGCGAGCGGGGAATACGCAGTATTTT.

About this clone itself: At one of its ends the junction is not consistent with the germline gene, which may arise from a read error. The chain carries TRBV7-9 and TRBJ1-2, with D maybe TRBD1 (6 bases). Germline lookup yields CDR1 SEHNR and CDR2 FQNEAQ (reference sequence). CDR3 length: 13 amino acids. CDR3 loop: CSSSQYREGGYTF. In nucleotides, the CDR3 is TGTTCCAGCAGCCAGTACAGGGAAGGAGGCTACACCTTC.

The chain has TRBV19 and TRBJ2-5, with D unresolved. The CDR3 loop spans 15 amino acids. Germline CDR1 is LNHDA and CDR2 is SQIVND (reference sequence). V lost 0 bases and J lost 1, with 9 bases in between. CDR3: CASSIDPAGQETQYF. The CDR3 bases are TGTGCCAGTAGTATAGATCCCGCAGGCCAAGAGACCCAGTACTTC.